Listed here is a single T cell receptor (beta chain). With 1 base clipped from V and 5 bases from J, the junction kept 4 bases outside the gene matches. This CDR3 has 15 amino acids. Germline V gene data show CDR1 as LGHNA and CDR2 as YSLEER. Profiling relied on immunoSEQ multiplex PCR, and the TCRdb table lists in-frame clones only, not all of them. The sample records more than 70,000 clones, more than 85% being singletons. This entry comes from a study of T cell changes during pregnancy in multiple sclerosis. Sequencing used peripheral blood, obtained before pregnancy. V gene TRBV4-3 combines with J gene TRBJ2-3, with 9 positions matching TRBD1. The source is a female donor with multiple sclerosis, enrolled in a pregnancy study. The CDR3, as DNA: TGCGCCAGCAGCCAAGTACAGGGGGCGGGAGATACGCAGTATTTT. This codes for CASSQVQGAGDTQYF.